This T cell receptor beta chain was identified during a study of cytomegalovirus exposure and HLA in healthy donors. Primers for the PCR totalled 60 Vbeta and 13 Jbeta. Some clones are missing from TCRdb's copy, which holds only in-frame ones; the method was immunoSEQ multiplex PCR. In the table there are approximately 41,000 clones, about 84% of which are singletons. Germline assignment: CDR1 LNHNV and CDR2 YYDKDF (reference sequence). This CDR3 spans 14 amino acids. With 1 base removed from V and 11 bases from J, the gap between germline ends came to 17 bases. This chain joins TRBV15 and TRBJ1-1; D perhaps matches TRBD1 (6 bases). The sequenced sample was PBMCs. The TCR sequence derives from a man in his fifties or sixties in good health and CMV-seronegative. Written as DNA, the CDR3 is TGTGCCACCAGCAGAGCTTACAGCGTGGGGGCTGCTTTCTTT. Translating gives CATSRAYSVGAAFF. Complete variable domain (other parts from reference TRBV15 and TRBJ1-1): DAMVIQNPRYQVTQFGKPVTLSCSQTLNHNVMYWYQQKSSQAPKLLFHYYDKDFNNEADTPDNFQSRRPNTSFCFLDIRSPGLGDTAMYLCATSRAYSVGAAFFGQGTRLTVV.